The clone carrying this T cell receptor (beta chain) showed up just once. Germline CDR1 and CDR2: SNHLY and FYNNEI. The CDR3 loop spans 15 amino acids. Trimming shortened V by 3 bases and J by 3 bases, and 15 bases separated the two germline ends. The data derive from a study of control samples from healthy donors and cancer patients. Repertoires were generated with immunoSEQ multiplex PCR, while TCRdb's copy carries only in-frame clones and drops some. The sample records some 57,000 clones, roughly 96% being singletons. The clonotype was recovered from a man under 40 in good health. This chain links TRBV2 with TRBJ2-7; D possibly corresponds to TRBD2 (6 bases). The specimen sequenced was blood. The CDR3 is CASSDWREEDYEQYF. The CDR3 bases are TGTGCCAGCAGTGACTGGAGGGAAGAAGACTACGAGCAGTACTTC.